A selection of T cell receptor beta chains follows, all from one sample in a study of T-cell reconstitution after alpha-beta-depleted transplantation in children. TCRdb used MiXCR to reprocess the PCR reads, holding one entry per CDR3 protein. The table has about 610,000 distinct CDR3 sequences, approximately 10% seen once. Sequencing was performed on PBMCs from the stem cell graft donor, taken from the stem cell graft. The receptors derive from a human donor who donated a stem cell graft to a child with acute myeloid leukemia. Each CDR3 is given with its conserved first and last residue. Fields, in order: clone size, J gene, D gene, V gene, CDR3 protein, CDR3 DNA. A D gene is named only where the DNA matches it firmly. Clone size, where shown, is once, few, many, or a class for clones that have expanded.

clone size: few
J gene: TRBJ1-1
D gene: NA
V gene: TRBV27
CDR3 protein: CASSSGYGTEAFF
CDR3 DNA: TGTGCCAGCAGTTCAGGGTATGGCACTGAAGCTTTCTTT

clone size: NA
J gene: TRBJ1-4
D gene: NA
V gene: TRBV7-2
CDR3 protein: CASSETRQLNEKLFF
CDR3 DNA: TGTGCCAGCAGCGAAACCAGACAGCTTAATGAAAAACTGTTTTTT

clone size: few
J gene: TRBJ2-4
D gene: TRBD2
V gene: TRBV29-1
CDR3 protein: CSVEGLAGGVSPKNIQYF
CDR3 DNA: TGCAGCGTTGAGGGGCTAGCGGGAGGGGTATCCCCCAAAAACATTCAGTACTTC

clone size: many
J gene: TRBJ2-2
D gene: TRBD1
V gene: TRBV28
CDR3 protein: CASSFPETGGRTGELFF
CDR3 DNA: TGTGCCAGCAGTTTTCCCGAGACAGGGGGCCGCACCGGGGAGCTGTTTTTT

clone size: NA
J gene: TRBJ2-1
D gene: NA
V gene: TRBV7-9
CDR3 protein: CASSLTGSLGEQFF
CDR3 DNA: TGTGCCAGCAGCTTAACCGGGAGCCTGGGTGAGCAGTTCTTC

clone size: few
J gene: TRBJ1-2
D gene: NA
V gene: TRBV4-2
CDR3 protein: CASSQWEGGGYTF
CDR3 DNA: TGTGCCAGCAGCCAATGGGAGGGAGGTGGCTACACCTTC

clone size: many
J gene: TRBJ2-2
D gene: NA
V gene: TRBV25-1
CDR3 protein: CASSEVRAGELFF
CDR3 DNA: TGTGCCAGCAGTGAGGTTCGGGCCGGGGAGCTGTTTTTT

clone size: NA
J gene: TRBJ2-7
D gene: TRBD2
V gene: TRBV5-1
CDR3 protein: CASSPGGGASYEQYF
CDR3 DNA: TGCGCCAGCAGCCCCGGGGGGGGAGCCTCCTACGAGCAGTACTTC

clone size: NA
J gene: TRBJ2-7
D gene: TRBD2
V gene: TRBV6-4
CDR3 protein: CAIWVGLAGGPAVPEQYF
CDR3 DNA: TGTGCCATCTGGGTGGGACTAGCGGGAGGGCCAGCTGTACCCGAGCAGTACTTC

clone size: few
J gene: TRBJ1-1
D gene: TRBD1
V gene: TRBV6-5
CDR3 protein: CASSYEGQGLFSNTEAFF
CDR3 DNA: TGTGCCAGCAGTTACGAGGGACAGGGTCTTTTCTCGAACACTGAAGCTTTCTTT

clone size: many
J gene: TRBJ1-4
D gene: TRBD1
V gene: TRBV10-3
CDR3 protein: CASTGQALGEKLFF
CDR3 DNA: TGTGCCAGCACCGGACAGGCGTTAGGGGAAAAACTGTTTTTT

clone size: few
J gene: TRBJ2-1
D gene: TRBD2
V gene: TRBV27
CDR3 protein: CASRTSGRGRGSYNEQFF
CDR3 DNA: TGTGCCAGCAGGACTAGCGGGAGGGGTCGAGGTTCCTACAATGAGCAGTTCTTC

clone size: NA
J gene: TRBJ2-5
D gene: TRBD2
V gene: TRBV18
CDR3 protein: CASSQTSGPETQYF
CDR3 DNA: TGTGCCAGCTCACAGACTAGCGGCCCAGAGACCCAGTACTTC

clone size: NA
J gene: TRBJ2-1
D gene: NA
V gene: TRBV4-2
CDR3 protein: CASSQRSADNEQFF
CDR3 DNA: TGTGCCAGCAGCCAAAGAAGCGCCGACAATGAGCAGTTCTTC

clone size: NA
J gene: TRBJ2-7
D gene: NA
V gene: TRBV19
CDR3 protein: CASSSGRTVPRDEQYF
CDR3 DNA: TGTGCCAGTAGTTCCGGAAGGACAGTCCCTAGAGACGAGCAGTACTTC

clone size: NA
J gene: TRBJ1-1
D gene: NA
V gene: TRBV15
CDR3 protein: CATSRDLTEAFF
CDR3 DNA: TGTGCCACCAGCAGAGATCTCACTGAAGCTTTCTTT

clone size: few
J gene: TRBJ2-5
D gene: TRBD2
V gene: TRBV11-1
CDR3 protein: CASSLRQGTSGSAQETQYF
CDR3 DNA: TGTGCCAGCAGCTTACGGCAGGGGACTAGCGGGAGCGCACAAGAGACCCAGTACTTC

clone size: NA
J gene: TRBJ2-7
D gene: TRBD2
V gene: TRBV20-1
CDR3 protein: CSARGAGGAYEQYF
CDR3 DNA: TGCAGTGCTCGGGGGGCGGGAGGAGCCTACGAGCAGTACTTC

clone size: many
J gene: TRBJ2-3
D gene: NA
V gene: TRBV5-1
CDR3 protein: CASSVGQGITDTQYF
CDR3 DNA: TGCGCCAGCAGCGTCGGGCAGGGGATCACAGATACGCAGTATTTT

clone size: NA
J gene: TRBJ1-2
D gene: TRBD1
V gene: TRBV20-1
CDR3 protein: CSARARTGYGYTF
CDR3 DNA: TGCAGTGCTAGAGCGAGGACAGGGTATGGCTACACCTTC

clone size: few
J gene: TRBJ1-1
D gene: TRBD1
V gene: TRBV12-3/TRBV12-4
CDR3 protein: CASSQGAETEAFF
CDR3 DNA: TGTGCCAGCAGTCAGGGGGCGGAGACTGAAGCTTTCTTT

clone size: few
J gene: TRBJ2-1
D gene: TRBD2
V gene: TRBV6-2/TRBV6-3
CDR3 protein: CASSRPSGSSYNEQFF
CDR3 DNA: TGTGCCAGCAGCCGTCCTAGCGGGAGTTCCTACAATGAGCAGTTCTTC

clone size: many
J gene: TRBJ1-6
D gene: NA
V gene: TRBV12-3/TRBV12-4
CDR3 protein: CASSFGRNSPLHF
CDR3 DNA: TGTGCCAGCAGTTTCGGCAGAAATTCACCCCTCCACTTT

clone size: NA
J gene: TRBJ2-1
D gene: TRBD1
V gene: TRBV10-3
CDR3 protein: CASLTGQGSYNEQFF
CDR3 DNA: TGTGCCAGCCTGACGGGACAGGGCTCTTACAATGAGCAGTTCTTC

clone size: few
J gene: TRBJ1-4
D gene: TRBD1
V gene: TRBV4-3
CDR3 protein: CASSQSRGRGEKLFF
CDR3 DNA: TGCGCCAGCAGCCAGAGCAGGGGGCGCGGGGAAAAACTGTTTTTT

clone size: few
J gene: TRBJ2-1
D gene: NA
V gene: TRBV28
CDR3 protein: CASSLVPPGTELYNEQFF
CDR3 DNA: TGTGCCAGCAGTCTAGTTCCGCCCGGGACTGAATTGTACAATGAGCAGTTCTTC

clone size: few
J gene: TRBJ1-3
D gene: NA
V gene: TRBV6-5
CDR3 protein: CASSYQGLSSGNTIYF
CDR3 DNA: TGTGCCAGCAGTTACCAGGGACTCAGCTCTGGAAACACCATATATTTT

clone size: few
J gene: TRBJ2-2
D gene: TRBD2
V gene: TRBV5-6
CDR3 protein: CASSLGLAGGYTGELFF
CDR3 DNA: TGTGCCAGCAGCTTGGGACTAGCGGGAGGATACACCGGGGAGCTGTTTTTT

clone size: few
J gene: TRBJ2-3
D gene: TRBD2
V gene: TRBV20-1
CDR3 protein: CSPTSGTDTQYF
CDR3 DNA: TGCAGCCCGACTAGCGGTACAGATACGCAGTATTTT

clone size: NA
J gene: TRBJ2-7
D gene: TRBD1
V gene: TRBV18
CDR3 protein: CASSPRDSLTYEQYF
CDR3 DNA: TGTGCCAGCTCACCCCGGGACAGCTTAACCTACGAGCAGTACTTC

clone size: many
J gene: TRBJ2-1
D gene: TRBD2
V gene: TRBV7-9
CDR3 protein: CASTPGGTNYNEQFF
CDR3 DNA: TGTGCCAGCACCCCCGGCGGGACTAATTACAATGAGCAGTTCTTC

clone size: many
J gene: TRBJ2-1
D gene: NA
V gene: TRBV12-3/TRBV12-4
CDR3 protein: CASSLTLSSYNEQFF
CDR3 DNA: TGTGCCAGCAGTTTAACGCTGAGCTCCTACAATGAGCAGTTCTTC

clone size: few
J gene: TRBJ2-3
D gene: NA
V gene: TRBV7-2
CDR3 protein: CASNPTGDTQYF
CDR3 DNA: TGTGCCAGCAACCCGACCGGGGATACGCAGTATTTT